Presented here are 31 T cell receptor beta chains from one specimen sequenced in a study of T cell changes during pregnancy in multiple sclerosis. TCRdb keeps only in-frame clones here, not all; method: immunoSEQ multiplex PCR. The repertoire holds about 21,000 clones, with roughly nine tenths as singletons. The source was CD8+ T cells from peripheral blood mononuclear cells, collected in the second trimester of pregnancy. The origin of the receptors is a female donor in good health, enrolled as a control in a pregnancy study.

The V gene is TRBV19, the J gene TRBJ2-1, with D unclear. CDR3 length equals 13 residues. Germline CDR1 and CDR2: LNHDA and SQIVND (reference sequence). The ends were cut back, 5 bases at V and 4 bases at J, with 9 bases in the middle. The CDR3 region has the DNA TGTGCCAGTAGTCTCGACACTTACAATGAGCAGTTCTTC. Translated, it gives CASSLDTYNEQFF.

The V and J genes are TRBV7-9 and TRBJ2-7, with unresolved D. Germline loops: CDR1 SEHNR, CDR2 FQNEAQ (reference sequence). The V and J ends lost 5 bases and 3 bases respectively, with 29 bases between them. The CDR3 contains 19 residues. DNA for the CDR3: TGTGCCAGCAGCCCTCCTGAGCCCCTCGCTCCCGGTAACCGCTACGAGCAGTACTTC. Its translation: CASSPPEPLAPGNRYEQYF.

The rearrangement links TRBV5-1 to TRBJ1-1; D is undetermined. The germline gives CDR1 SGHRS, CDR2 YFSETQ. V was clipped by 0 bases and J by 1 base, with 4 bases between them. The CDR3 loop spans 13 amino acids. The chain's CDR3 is CASSLARNTEAFF. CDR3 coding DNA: TGCGCCAGCAGCTTGGCCAGGAACACTGAAGCTTTCTTT.

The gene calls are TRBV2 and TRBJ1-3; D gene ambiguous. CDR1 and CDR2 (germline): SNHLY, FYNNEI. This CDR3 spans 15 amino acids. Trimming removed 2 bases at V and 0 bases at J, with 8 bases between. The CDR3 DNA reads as TGTGCCAGCAGTGAAACAGAGTTCTCTGGAAACACCATATATTTT. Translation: CASSETEFSGNTIYF.

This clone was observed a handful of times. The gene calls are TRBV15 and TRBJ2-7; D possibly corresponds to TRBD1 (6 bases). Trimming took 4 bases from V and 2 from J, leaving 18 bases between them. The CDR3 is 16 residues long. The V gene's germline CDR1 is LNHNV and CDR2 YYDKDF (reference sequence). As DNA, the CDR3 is TGTGCCACCAGCATGCAAAACGATGGGGGCACCTACGAGCAGTACTTC. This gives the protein CATSMQNDGGTYEQYF.

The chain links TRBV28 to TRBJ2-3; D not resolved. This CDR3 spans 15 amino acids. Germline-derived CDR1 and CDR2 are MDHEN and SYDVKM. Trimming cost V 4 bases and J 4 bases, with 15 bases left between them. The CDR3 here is CASSSSLISADTQYF. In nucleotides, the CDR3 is TGTGCCAGCAGTTCCTCTCTTATTAGTGCAGATACGCAGTATTTT.

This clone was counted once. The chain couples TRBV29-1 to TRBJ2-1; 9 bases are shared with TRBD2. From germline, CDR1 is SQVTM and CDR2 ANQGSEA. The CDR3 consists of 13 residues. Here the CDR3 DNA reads TGCAGTGGAGAGCGGGAGGCGGGCAGGGAGCAGTTCTTC. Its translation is CSGEREAGREQFF.

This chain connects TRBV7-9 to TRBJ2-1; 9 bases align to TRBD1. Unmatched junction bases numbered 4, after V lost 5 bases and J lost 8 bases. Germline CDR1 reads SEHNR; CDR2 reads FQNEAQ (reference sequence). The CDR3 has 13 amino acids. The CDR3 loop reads CASSAGTGYEQFF. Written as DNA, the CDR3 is TGTGCCAGCAGCGCCGGGACAGGGTATGAGCAGTTCTTC.

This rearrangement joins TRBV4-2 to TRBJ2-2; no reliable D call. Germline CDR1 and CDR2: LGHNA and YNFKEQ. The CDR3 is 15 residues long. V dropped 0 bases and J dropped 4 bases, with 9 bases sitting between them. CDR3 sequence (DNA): TGTGCCAGCAGCCAAGACGTCCTCGTCACCGGGGAGCTGTTTTTT. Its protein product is CASSQDVLVTGELFF.

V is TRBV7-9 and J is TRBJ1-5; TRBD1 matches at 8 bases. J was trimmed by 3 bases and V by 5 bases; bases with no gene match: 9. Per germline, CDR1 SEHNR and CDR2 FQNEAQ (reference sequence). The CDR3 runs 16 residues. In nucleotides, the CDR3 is TGTGCCAGCAGCGAAGGGGGGACAGGATACAATCAGCCCCAGCATTTT. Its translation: CASSEGGTGYNQPQHF.

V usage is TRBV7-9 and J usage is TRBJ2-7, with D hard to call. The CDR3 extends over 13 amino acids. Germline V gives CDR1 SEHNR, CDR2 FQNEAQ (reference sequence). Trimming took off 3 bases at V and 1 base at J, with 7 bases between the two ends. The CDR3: CASSFSGSYEQYF. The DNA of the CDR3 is TGTGCCAGCAGCTTTAGTGGTTCCTACGAGCAGTACTTC.

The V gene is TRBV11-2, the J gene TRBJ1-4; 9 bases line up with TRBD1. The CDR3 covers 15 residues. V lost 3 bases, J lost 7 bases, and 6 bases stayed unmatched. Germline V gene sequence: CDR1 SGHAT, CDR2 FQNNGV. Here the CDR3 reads CASSFLTGGSEKLFF. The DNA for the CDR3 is TGTGCCAGCAGCTTCCTGACAGGGGGATCTGAAAAACTGTTTTTT.

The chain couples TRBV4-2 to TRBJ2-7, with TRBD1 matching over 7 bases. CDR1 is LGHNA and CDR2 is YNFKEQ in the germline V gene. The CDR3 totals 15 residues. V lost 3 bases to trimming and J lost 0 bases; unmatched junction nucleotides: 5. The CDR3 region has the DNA TGTGCCAGCAGCCAGTACCGGGACAGCTCCTACGAGCAGTACTTC. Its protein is CASSQYRDSSYEQYF.

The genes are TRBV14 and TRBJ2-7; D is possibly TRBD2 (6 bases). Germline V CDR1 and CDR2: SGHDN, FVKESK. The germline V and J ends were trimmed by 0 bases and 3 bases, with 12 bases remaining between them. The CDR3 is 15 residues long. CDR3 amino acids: CASSQDIQRVYEQYF. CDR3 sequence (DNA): TGTGCCAGCAGCCAAGATATTCAGCGGGTCTACGAGCAGTACTTC.

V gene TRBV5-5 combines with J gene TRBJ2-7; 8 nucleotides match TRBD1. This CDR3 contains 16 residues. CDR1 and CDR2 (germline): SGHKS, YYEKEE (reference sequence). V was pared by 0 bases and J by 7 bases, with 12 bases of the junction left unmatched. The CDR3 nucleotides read TGTGCCAGCAGCTTGGGGCAGGGGGCTATTTGGTGGGAGCAGTACTTC. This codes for CASSLGQGAIWWEQYF.

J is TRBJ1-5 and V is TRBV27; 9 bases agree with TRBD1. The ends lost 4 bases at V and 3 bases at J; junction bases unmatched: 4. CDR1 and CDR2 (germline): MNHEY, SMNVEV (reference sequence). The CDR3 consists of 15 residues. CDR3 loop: CASSSTGGLNQPQHF. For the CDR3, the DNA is TGTGCCAGCAGTTCAACAGGGGGCCTCAATCAGCCCCAGCATTTT.

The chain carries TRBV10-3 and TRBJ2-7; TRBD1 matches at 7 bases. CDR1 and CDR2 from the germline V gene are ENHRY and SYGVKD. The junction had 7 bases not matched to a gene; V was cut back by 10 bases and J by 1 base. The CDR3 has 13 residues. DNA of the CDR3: TGTGCCACCAGCACACAGGGGTCCTACGAGCAGTACTTC. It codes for CATSTQGSYEQYF.

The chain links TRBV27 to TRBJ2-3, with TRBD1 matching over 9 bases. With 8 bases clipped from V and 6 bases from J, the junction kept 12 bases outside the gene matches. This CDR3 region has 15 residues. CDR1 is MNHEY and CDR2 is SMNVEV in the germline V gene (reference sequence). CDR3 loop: CASWSPGQGMDTQYF. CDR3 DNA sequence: TGTGCCAGCTGGTCACCGGGACAGGGAATGGATACGCAGTATTTT.

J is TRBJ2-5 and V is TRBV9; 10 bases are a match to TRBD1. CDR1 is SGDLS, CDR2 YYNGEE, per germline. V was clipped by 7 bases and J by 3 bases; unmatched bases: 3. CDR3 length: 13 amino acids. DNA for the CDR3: TGTGCCAGCGAAGGGACAGGGGAAGAGACCCAGTACTTC. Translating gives CASEGTGEETQYF.

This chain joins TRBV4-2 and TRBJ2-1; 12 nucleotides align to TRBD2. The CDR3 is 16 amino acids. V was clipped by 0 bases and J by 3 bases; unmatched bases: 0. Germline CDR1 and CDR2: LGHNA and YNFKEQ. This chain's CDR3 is CASSQETSGSYNEQFF. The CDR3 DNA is TGTGCCAGCAGCCAAGAGACTAGCGGGAGCTACAATGAGCAGTTCTTC.

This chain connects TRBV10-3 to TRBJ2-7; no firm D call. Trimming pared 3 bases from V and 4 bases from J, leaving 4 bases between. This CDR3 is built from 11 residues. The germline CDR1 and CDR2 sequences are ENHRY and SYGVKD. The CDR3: CAISDTYEQYF. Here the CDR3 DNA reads TGTGCCATCAGTGATACTTACGAGCAGTACTTC.

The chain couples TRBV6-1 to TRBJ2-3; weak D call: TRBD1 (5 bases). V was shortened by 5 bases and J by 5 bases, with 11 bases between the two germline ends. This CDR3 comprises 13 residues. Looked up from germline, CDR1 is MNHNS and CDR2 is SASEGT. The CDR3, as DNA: TGTGCCAGCAGTCTACTACAGGAAGATACGCAGTATTTT. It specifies CASSLLQEDTQYF.

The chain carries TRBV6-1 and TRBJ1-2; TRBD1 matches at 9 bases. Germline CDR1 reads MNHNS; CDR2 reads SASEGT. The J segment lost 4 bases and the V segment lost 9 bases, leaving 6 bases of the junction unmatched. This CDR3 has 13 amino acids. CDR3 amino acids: CASEWTGAYGYTF. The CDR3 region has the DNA TGTGCCAGTGAATGGACAGGGGCCTATGGCTACACCTTC.

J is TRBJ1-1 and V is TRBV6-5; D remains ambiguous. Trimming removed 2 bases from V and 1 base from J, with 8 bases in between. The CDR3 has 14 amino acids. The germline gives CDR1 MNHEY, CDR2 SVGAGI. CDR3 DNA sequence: TGTGCCAGCAGTTACGACACTCGGAACACTGAAGCTTTCTTT. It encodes CASSYDTRNTEAFF.

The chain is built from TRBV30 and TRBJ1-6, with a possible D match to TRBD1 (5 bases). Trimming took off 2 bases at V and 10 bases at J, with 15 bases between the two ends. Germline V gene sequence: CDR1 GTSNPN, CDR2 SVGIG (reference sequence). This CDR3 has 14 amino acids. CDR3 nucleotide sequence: TGTGCCTGGAGTCTTGGGGGGGTACGCTCACCCCTCCACTTT. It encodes CAWSLGGVRSPLHF.

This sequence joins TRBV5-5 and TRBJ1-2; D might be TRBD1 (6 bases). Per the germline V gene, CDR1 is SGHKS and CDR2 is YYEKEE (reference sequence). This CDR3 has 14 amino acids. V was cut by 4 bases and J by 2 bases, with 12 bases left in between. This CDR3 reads CASSIPTGNYGYTF. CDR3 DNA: TGTGCCAGCAGCATCCCCACAGGGAACTATGGCTACACCTTC. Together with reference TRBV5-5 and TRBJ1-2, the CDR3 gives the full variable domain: DAGVTQSPTHLIKTRGQQVTLRCSPISGHKSVSWYQQVLGQGPQFIFQYYEKEERGRGNFPDRFSARQFPNYSSELNVNALLLGDSALYLCASSIPTGNYGYTFGSGTRLTVV.

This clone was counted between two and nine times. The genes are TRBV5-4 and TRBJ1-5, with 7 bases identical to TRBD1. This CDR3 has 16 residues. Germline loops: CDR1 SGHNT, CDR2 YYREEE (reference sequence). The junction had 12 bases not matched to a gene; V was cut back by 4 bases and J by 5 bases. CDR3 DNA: TGTGCCAGCAGCAGAAAGGCAGGGGGTAACTATCAGCCCCAGCATTTT. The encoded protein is CASSRKAGGNYQPQHF.

The CDR3 DNA is TGTGCCAGTAGGGCAGGGGCTGGCACTGAAGCTTTCTTT. Its translation is CASRAGAGTEAFF. This chain connects TRBV19 to TRBJ1-1; D might be TRBD1 (6 bases). V lost 6 bases and J 4 bases, leaving 12 bases between the germline ends. The CDR3 extends over 13 amino acids. Germline V gives CDR1 LNHDA, CDR2 SQIVND (reference sequence).

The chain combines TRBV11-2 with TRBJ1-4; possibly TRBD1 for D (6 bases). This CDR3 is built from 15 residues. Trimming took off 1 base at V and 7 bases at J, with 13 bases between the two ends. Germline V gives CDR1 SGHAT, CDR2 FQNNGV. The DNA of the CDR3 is TGTGCCAGCAGCTTAGGTGAGGGGGACGTTGAAAAACTGTTTTTT. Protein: CASSLGEGDVEKLFF.

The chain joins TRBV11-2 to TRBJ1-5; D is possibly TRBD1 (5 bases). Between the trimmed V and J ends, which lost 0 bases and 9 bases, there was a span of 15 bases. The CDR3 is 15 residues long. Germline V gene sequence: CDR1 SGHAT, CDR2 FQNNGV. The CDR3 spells CASSLDGAPKRPQHF. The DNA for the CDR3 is TGTGCCAGCAGCTTAGATGGGGCACCAAAGAGGCCCCAGCATTTT.

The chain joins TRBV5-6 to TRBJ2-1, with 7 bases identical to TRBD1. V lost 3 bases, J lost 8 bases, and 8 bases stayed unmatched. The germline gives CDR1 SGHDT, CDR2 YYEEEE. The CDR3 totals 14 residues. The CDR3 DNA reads TGTGCCAGCAGCTGGGGGACAGCAGACTATGAGCAGTTCTTC. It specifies CASSWGTADYEQFF.